What follows are 5 T cell receptor beta chains derived from one specimen sequenced in a study of CD8+CD57+ T cells in acquired aplastic anemia. CDR3 and TCR beta VDJ profiling relied on a genomic DNA template. TCRdb re-derived calls from the reads in MiXCR, one entry per CDR3 protein. This table has some 200,000 distinct CDR3 sequences, 60% to 65% appearing once. The sample taken for sequencing was sorted CD4+, CD8+, or CD8+CD57+ T cells (not recorded which) from PBMCs. The receptors were sampled from a human donor in good health.

This clonotype was seen a few times. The chain combines TRBV20-1 with TRBJ2-5; TRBD2 matches 8 bases. From germline, CDR1 is DFQATT and CDR2 SNEGSKA (reference sequence). CDR3 length equals 13 residues. The V segment lost 4 bases and the J segment 2 bases; nucleotides outside the gene matches: 3. CDR3 region: CSAITSGQETQYF. In DNA, the CDR3 is TGCAGTGCTATTACTAGCGGTCAAGAGACCCAGTACTTC.

Turning to this clonotype: A clone one base away is much larger, so this may be a read error. This chain links TRBV6-5 with TRBJ1-1; possible D gene TRBD1, 5 bases. This CDR3 has 19 amino acids. CDR1 and CDR2 from the germline V gene are MNHEY and SVGAGI. The CDR3 loop is CASSYSIGKTELWNTDAFF. CDR3 sequence (DNA): TGTGCCAGCAGTTACTCAATCGGGAAGACAGAGCTTTGGAACACTGACGCTTTCTTT.

This clonotype was recorded a few times. This chain joins TRBV7-9 and TRBJ2-7, with D tentatively TRBD1 (5 bases). In germline, CDR1 is SEHNR, CDR2 FQNEAQ (reference sequence). This CDR3 spans 14 amino acids. The V end was cut by 1 base, the J end by 5 bases, with 12 bases between. CDR3 loop: CASSLVGRAHEQYF. CDR3 nucleotides: TGTGCCAGCAGCTTAGTCGGCAGGGCCCACGAGCAGTACTTC. Complete variable domain (other parts from reference TRBV7-9 and TRBJ2-7): DTGVSQNPRHKITKRGQNVTFRCDPISEHNRLYWYRQTLGQGPEFLTYFQNEAQLEKSRLLSDRFSAERPKGSFSTLEIQRTEQGDSAMYLCASSLVGRAHEQYFGPGTRLTVT.

This clonotype has a count of ten or more. This rearrangement joins TRBV14 to TRBJ2-7, with 8 bases lining up with TRBD2. Losses at the gene ends were 4 bases for V and 5 bases for J; bases not matched to a gene: 10. The CDR3 loop spans 15 amino acids. Germline values: CDR1 SGHDN, CDR2 FVKESK. The chain's CDR3 is CASSPPGLAGHEQYF. CDR3 nucleotides: TGTGCCAGCAGCCCCCCCGGACTAGCCGGCCACGAGCAGTACTTC. Full variable domain (remainder filled in from reference TRBV14 and TRBJ2-7): EAGVTQFPSHSVIEKGQTVTLRCDPISGHDNLYWYRRVMGKEIKFLLHFVKESKQDESGMPNNRFLAERTGGTYSTLKVQPAELEDSGVYFCASSPPGLAGHEQYFGPGTRLTVT.

In the case of this clonotype: The conserved phenylalanine or tryptophan normally closing the CDR3 is absent here, so this likely arose from a read error. The chain combines TRBV7-9 with TRBJ2-7; D is undetermined. CDR3 size: 13 residues. V was trimmed by 5 bases and J by 2 bases, leaving 10 bases between them. The germline V gene encodes CDR1 SEHNR and CDR2 FQNEAQ (reference sequence). The CDR3 region is CASSPGMTYEQYL. The CDR3 region has the DNA TGTGCCAGCAGCCCTGGCATGACCTACGAGCAGTACCTC.